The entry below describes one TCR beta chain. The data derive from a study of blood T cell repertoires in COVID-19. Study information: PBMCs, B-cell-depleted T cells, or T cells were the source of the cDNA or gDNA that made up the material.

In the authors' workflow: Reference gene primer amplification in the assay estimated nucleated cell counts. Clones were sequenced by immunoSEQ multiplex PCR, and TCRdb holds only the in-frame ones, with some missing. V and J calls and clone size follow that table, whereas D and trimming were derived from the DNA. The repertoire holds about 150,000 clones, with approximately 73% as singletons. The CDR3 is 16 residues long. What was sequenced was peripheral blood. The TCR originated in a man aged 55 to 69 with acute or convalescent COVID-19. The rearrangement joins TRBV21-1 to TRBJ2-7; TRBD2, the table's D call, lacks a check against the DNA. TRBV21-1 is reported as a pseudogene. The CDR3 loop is CASSKGGAGGGYEQYF. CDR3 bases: TGTGCCAGCAGCAAAGGGGGGGCGGGAGGAGGCTACGAGCAGTACTTC.